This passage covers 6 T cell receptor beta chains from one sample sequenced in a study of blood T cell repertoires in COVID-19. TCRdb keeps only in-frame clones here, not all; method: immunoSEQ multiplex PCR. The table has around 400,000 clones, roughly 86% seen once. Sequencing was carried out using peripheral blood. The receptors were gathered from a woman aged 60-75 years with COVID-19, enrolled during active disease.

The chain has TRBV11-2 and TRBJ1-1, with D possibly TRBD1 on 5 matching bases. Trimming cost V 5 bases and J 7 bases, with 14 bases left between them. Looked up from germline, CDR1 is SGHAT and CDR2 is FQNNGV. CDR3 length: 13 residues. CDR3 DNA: TGTGCCAGCAGCCTCCGACAGAATTTTGAAGCTTTCTTT. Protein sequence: CASSLRQNFEAFF.

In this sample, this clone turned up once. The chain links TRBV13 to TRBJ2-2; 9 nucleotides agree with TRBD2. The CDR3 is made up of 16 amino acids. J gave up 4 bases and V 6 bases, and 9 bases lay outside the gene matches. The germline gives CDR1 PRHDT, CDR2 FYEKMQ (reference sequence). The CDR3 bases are TGTGCCAGCAGATTGATAAGCGGGGGGCGCACCGGGGAGCTGTTTTTT. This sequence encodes CASRLISGGRTGELFF.

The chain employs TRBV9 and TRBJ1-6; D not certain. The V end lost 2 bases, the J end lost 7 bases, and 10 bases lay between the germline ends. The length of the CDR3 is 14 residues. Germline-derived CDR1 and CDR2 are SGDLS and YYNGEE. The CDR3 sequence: CASSVNSGNSPLHF. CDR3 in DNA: TGTGCCAGCAGCGTCAATTCGGGAAATTCACCCCTCCACTTT. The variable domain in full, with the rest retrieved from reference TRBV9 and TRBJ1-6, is DSGVTQTPKHLITATGQRVTLRCSPRSGDLSVYWYQQSLDQGLQFLIQYYNGEERAKGNILERFSAQQFPDLHSELNLSSLELGDSALYFCASSVNSGNSPLHFGNGTRLTVT.

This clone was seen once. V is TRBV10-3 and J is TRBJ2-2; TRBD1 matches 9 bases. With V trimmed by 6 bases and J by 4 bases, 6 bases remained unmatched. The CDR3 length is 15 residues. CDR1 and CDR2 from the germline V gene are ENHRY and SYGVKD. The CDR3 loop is CAISRTGEGTGELFF. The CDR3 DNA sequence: TGTGCCATCAGCCGGACAGGGGAAGGCACCGGGGAGCTGTTTTTT.

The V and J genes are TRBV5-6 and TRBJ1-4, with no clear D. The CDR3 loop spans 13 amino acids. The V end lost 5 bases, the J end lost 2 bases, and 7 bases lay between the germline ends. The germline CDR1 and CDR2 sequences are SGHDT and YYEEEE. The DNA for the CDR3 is TGTGCCAGCAGTCCCCGGACTAATGAAAAACTGTTTTTT. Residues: CASSPRTNEKLFF.

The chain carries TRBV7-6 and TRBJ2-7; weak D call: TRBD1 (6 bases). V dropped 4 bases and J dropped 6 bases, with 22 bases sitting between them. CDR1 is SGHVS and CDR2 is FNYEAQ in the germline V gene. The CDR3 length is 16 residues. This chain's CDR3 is CASSSQRGNPLSEQYF. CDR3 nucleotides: TGTGCCAGCAGCTCCCAGAGGGGGAATCCCTTAAGCGAGCAGTACTTC. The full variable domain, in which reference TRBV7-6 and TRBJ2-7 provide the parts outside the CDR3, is GAGVSQSPRYKVTKRGQDVALRCDPISGHVSLYWYRQALGQGPEFLTYFNYEAQQDKSGLPNDRFSAERPEGSISTLTIQRTEQRDSAMYRCASSSQRGNPLSEQYFGPGTRLTVT.